The present TCR beta chain was sequenced within a study of T-cell memory formation after mild COVID-19. The overall study: Largely, TCR clusters stayed within a single donor.

TCRdb re-analysed the 5' RACE reads in MiXCR, keeping a single row per CDR3 protein. Of roughly 120,000 distinct CDR3 sequences listed, more than 15% are singletons. This clonotype was detected many times. The germline V gene has CDR1 MRHNA and CDR2 SNTAGT. With V trimmed by 0 bases and J by 6 bases, 5 bases remained unmatched. The CDR3 is 15 residues long. The chain uses TRBV6-4 and TRBJ2-3; the match to TRBD2 covers 8 bases. Source material: PBMCs or a T cell subset sorted from them (not recorded which). The TCR sequence derives from an adult woman who had mild COVID-19 (a few samples of this study predate the infection). Cell type and time point are not known. The chain's CDR3 is CASSDSSGGGDTQYF. CDR3 nucleotide sequence: TGTGCCAGCAGTGACTCGAGCGGGGGTGGGGATACGCAGTATTTT.